This TCR beta chain was identified in a study of blood T cells in healthy people across ages. On the study more broadly: Capture by template switching was about one barcoded beta molecule per two T cells.

General study results and limits: Correlation between TCR beta diversity and naive T cell percentage was strong.

With regard to this clonotype: The antigen is unknown.

Then a second PCR, running roughly 7 to 11 cycles, was carried out with a sample-barcoded 5' primer and a J-beta primer mix. MiXCR, applied by TCRdb to the 5' RACE reads, yields one record per CDR3 protein. The sample yields roughly 860,000 distinct CDR3 sequences, around 62% seen once. Researchers collected ten milliliters of peripheral blood from every single donor. Each sample used at least 6 million PBMCs. Source material: blood. The receptor was isolated from a man aged 25 to 45 in good health.

CDR3 residues: CAISNGDIPQETQYF. CDR3 in DNA: TGTGCCATCTCGAACGGAGACATCCCCCAAGAGACCCAGTACTTC. The chain uses TRBV6-1 and TRBJ2-5; D uncertain. CDR3 size: 15 residues. V lost 10 bases, J lost 1 base, and 19 bases lay in between. CDR1 MNHNS and CDR2 SASEGT come from the germline V gene.